These T cell receptor beta chains were read from a single sample in a study of T cell responses to AZD1222 COVID-19 vaccine. Profiling relied on immunoSEQ multiplex PCR, and the TCRdb table lists in-frame clones only, not all of them. The sample records approximately 140,000 clones, under 95% being singletons. The material sequenced was peripheral blood, taken on day 0 of AZD1222 vaccination. These receptors were collected from an adult in good health. Each CDR3 is given with its conserved first and last residue. The D gene is left open where the match is weak. A clone size is listed for some rows: how often the clone was seen (once, few, many), or a class if it is expanded.

V gene	J gene	D gene	clone size	CDR3 protein	CDR3 DNA
TRBV21-1	TRBJ2-5	-	-	CASSETKSQETQYF	TGTGCCAGCAGCGAGACCAAATCACAAGAGACCCAGTACTTC
TRBV5-1	TRBJ2-7	-	-	CASSLLQGRRSYEQYF	TGCGCCAGCAGCTTGTTACAGGGCCGGAGATCCTACGAGCAGTACTTC
TRBV6-2/TRBV6-3	TRBJ2-1	TRBD2	-	CASSSSGSSYNEQFF	TGTGCCAGCAGTTCTAGCGGTAGCTCCTACAATGAGCAGTTCTTC
TRBV30	TRBJ2-5	-	-	CAWSFQGILGETQYF	TGTGCCTGGAGTTTCCAGGGCATTCTTGGCGAGACCCAGTACTTC
TRBV12-3/TRBV12-4	TRBJ1-5	-	-	CASSIGSNQPQHF	TGTGCCAGCAGTATAGGGAGCAATCAGCCCCAGCATTTT
TRBV4-1	TRBJ1-1	-	once	CASSQDPRVAGPGAFF	TGCGCCAGCAGCCAAGATCCCAGGGTGGCCGGCCCAGGAGCTTTCTTT
TRBV4-1	TRBJ2-5	-	-	CASSQDLGTRETQYF	TGCGCCAGCAGCCAAGATCTAGGGACCCGAGAGACCCAGTACTTC
TRBV19	TRBJ1-5	-	-	CASSIRTVYRFGTLEPQHF	TGTGCCAGTAGTATAAGGACCGTCTATAGATTTGGTACCTTGGAGCCCCAGCATTTT
TRBV2	TRBJ2-7	-	once	CASSGPASDEQYF	TGTGCCAGCAGTGGCCCTGCCTCCGACGAGCAGTACTTC
TRBV5-1	TRBJ2-3	TRBD1	-	CASSLQGARTDTQYF	TGCGCCAGCAGCTTACAGGGGGCGCGGACAGATACGCAGTATTTT
TRBV21-1	TRBJ2-3	-	once	CASSRRTADTQYF	TGTGCCAGCAGCAGGCGCACAGCAGATACGCAGTATTTT
TRBV6-5	TRBJ1-2	-	-	CASIPGEGRNGYTF	TGTGCCAGCATCCCAGGAGAGGGACGCAATGGCTACACCTTC
TRBV18	TRBJ2-5	-	-	CASSPWGETQYF	TGTGCCAGCTCACCATGGGGAGAGACCCAGTACTTC
TRBV7-6	TRBJ2-7	TRBD2	-	CASSARGTRSRSYEQYF	TGTGCCAGCAGCGCGCGCGGGACTAGATCCCGCTCCTACGAGCAGTACTTC
TRBV11-2	TRBJ2-5	TRBD2	-	CASRVAGGRRETQYF	TGTGCCAGCAGGGTAGCGGGAGGAAGGAGGGAGACCCAGTACTTC
TRBV27	TRBJ2-6	-	-	CASSHRVPQSGANVLTF	TGTGCCAGCAGCCACCGGGTCCCTCAATCTGGGGCCAACGTCCTGACTTTC
TRBV5-4	TRBJ2-1	-	-	CASSLLGFDEQFF	TGTGCCAGCAGCCTGCTTGGGTTCGATGAGCAGTTCTTC
TRBV14	TRBJ1-2	-	-	CASSFDALYGYTF	TGTGCCAGCAGCTTCGACGCCCTCTATGGCTACACCTTC
TRBV7-8	TRBJ2-5	-	-	CASSSLASRQETQYF	TGTGCCAGCAGCTCCCTGGCCTCGCGGCAAGAGACCCAGTACTTC
TRBV2	TRBJ2-3	-	-	CASSESSSTDTQYF	TGTGCCAGCAGTGAAAGTTCTAGCACAGATACGCAGTATTTT
TRBV18	TRBJ2-7	TRBD1	-	CASSPGQGIVYEQYF	TGTGCCAGCTCACCGGGACAGGGGATCGTCTACGAGCAGTACTTC
TRBV7-9	TRBJ2-7	-	-	CASSPAANYEQYF	TGTGCCAGCAGCCCGGCGGCTAACTACGAGCAGTACTTC
TRBV30	TRBJ1-6	-	-	CAWSVDRPVPLHF	TGTGCCTGGAGTGTCGACAGGCCCGTACCCCTCCACTTT
TRBV7-2	TRBJ1-5	-	-	CASSLVTDASQPQHF	TGTGCCAGCAGCTTAGTTACAGACGCTAGTCAGCCCCAGCATTTT
TRBV10-2	TRBJ1-1	-	-	CASGERLMNTEAFF	TGCGCCAGCGGCGAACGCCTCATGAACACTGAAGCTTTCTTT
TRBV27	TRBJ2-7	TRBD1	-	CASSLRPGQRRSYEQYF	TGTGCCAGCAGTTTAAGGCCGGGACAGCGGAGGTCCTACGAGCAGTACTTC
TRBV27	TRBJ1-5	-	-	CASSFGSAGDQPQHF	TGTGCCAGCAGTTTCGGCTCAGCGGGCGACCAGCCCCAGCATTTT
TRBV5-6	TRBJ2-6	-	-	CATHKLQGYGANVLTF	TGTGCCACGCACAAATTGCAGGGTTACGGGGCCAACGTCCTGACTTTC
TRBV2	TRBJ2-7	TRBD1	-	CASIGDREREQYF	TGTGCCAGCATTGGGGACAGGGAGAGGGAGCAGTACTTC
TRBV18	TRBJ2-7	TRBD2	-	CASSPRTSGSPYEQYF	TGTGCCAGCTCACCCCGGACTAGCGGGAGTCCCTACGAGCAGTACTTC
TRBV4-2	TRBJ1-3	-	-	CASSHPPQGGAGNTIYF	TGTGCCAGCAGCCATCCTCCACAGGGAGGAGCTGGAAACACCATATATTTT
TRBV27	TRBJ2-4	TRBD2	-	CASSRGREGRYIQYF	TGTGCCAGCAGCCGAGGGAGGGAGGGGAGGTACATTCAGTACTTC
TRBV18	TRBJ1-2	-	few	CASSPETGGRYGYTF	TGTGCCAGCTCACCAGAAACAGGCGGACGCTATGGCTACACCTTC
TRBV3-1/TRBV3-2	TRBJ2-2	-	once	CASSQDSGELFF	TGTGCCAGCAGCCAGGATTCCGGGGAGCTGTTTTTT
TRBV5-5	TRBJ2-2	-	-	CASSYRDLNTGELFF	TGTGCCAGCAGCTATAGGGACTTGAACACCGGGGAGCTGTTTTTT
TRBV7-2	TRBJ2-7	TRBD1	-	CASSLKTGIDSYEQYF	TGTGCCAGCAGCTTAAAGACAGGGATTGACTCCTACGAGCAGTACTTC
TRBV10-3	TRBJ2-2	TRBD1	-	CAITGTGGTGELFF	TGTGCCATCACCGGGACAGGGGGCACCGGGGAGCTGTTTTTT
TRBV2	TRBJ1-1	-	once	CASSEWRPDGNEAFF	TGTGCCAGCAGTGAATGGCGTCCGGACGGGAATGAAGCTTTCTTT
TRBV18	TRBJ1-5	-	-	CASSPGASLNQPQHF	TGTGCCAGCTCACCTGGGGCCTCGTTGAATCAGCCCCAGCATTTT
TRBV7-3	TRBJ2-5	TRBD1	once	CASSFQGAGETQYF	TGTGCCAGCAGCTTTCAGGGGGCCGGGGAGACCCAGTACTTC
TRBV6-5	TRBJ2-1	-	-	CASSSKIYNEQFF	TGTGCCAGCAGTTCGAAGATCTACAATGAGCAGTTCTTC
TRBV7-2	TRBJ2-1	TRBD2	-	CASSLAGGTSEDNEQFF	TGTGCCAGCAGCTTAGCGGGCGGGACTAGCGAAGACAATGAGCAGTTCTTC
TRBV3-1/TRBV3-2	TRBJ2-7	TRBD1	once	CASSPRTGGGEQYF	TGTGCCAGCAGCCCTAGGACAGGGGGCGGGGAGCAGTACTTC
TRBV27	TRBJ1-1	-	-	CASSLGGRGKAFF	TGTGCCAGCAGTTTAGGGGGACGGGGGAAAGCTTTCTTT
TRBV7-9	TRBJ1-5	-	few	CASSLVGGNQPQHF	TGTGCCAGCAGCTTAGTAGGGGGTAATCAGCCCCAGCATTTT
TRBV14	TRBJ1-1	TRBD1	-	CASSLVDRENTEAFF	TGTGCCAGCAGCCTTGTGGACAGGGAGAACACTGAAGCTTTCTTT
TRBV5-1	TRBJ2-3	TRBD1	-	CASSVRTGGMGDTQYF	TGCGCCAGCAGCGTACGGACAGGGGGCATGGGGGATACGCAGTATTTT
TRBV6-1	TRBJ1-3	-	-	CASSGGHPSTGNTIYF	TGTGCCAGCAGTGGTGGACACCCGTCTACTGGAAACACCATATATTTT
TRBV6-1	TRBJ2-7	-	-	CASSEYYEQYF	TGTGCCAGCAGTGAATACTACGAGCAGTACTTC
TRBV5-1	TRBJ1-1	-	-	CASSLDVPLDSEAFF	TGCGCCAGCAGCTTGGATGTCCCCCTGGACTCTGAAGCTTTCTTT
TRBV19	TRBJ1-5	-	-	CASRGTDYQPQHF	TGTGCCAGTAGGGGGACGGATTATCAGCCCCAGCATTTT
TRBV7-9	TRBJ2-5	-	once	CASRRRTGSGETQYF	TGTGCCAGCAGGCGACGGACGGGCTCGGGGGAGACCCAGTACTTC
TRBV2	TRBJ2-5	-	-	CASVREETQYF	TGTGCCAGCGTAAGGGAAGAGACCCAGTACTTC
TRBV30	TRBJ1-2	-	-	CAWSVNSLSRGYTF	TGTGCCTGGAGTGTAAACAGCCTCTCCCGTGGCTACACCTTC
TRBV5-1	TRBJ1-1	-	-	CASSLPGGDAFF	TGCGCCAGCAGCTTACCCGGGGGGGATGCTTTCTTT
TRBV9	TRBJ1-4	TRBD1	-	CASSVQGAAEKLFF	TGTGCCAGCAGCGTACAGGGGGCTGCGGAAAAACTGTTTTTT
TRBV5-1	TRBJ1-2	-	-	CASSLPGAWGYTF	TGCGCCAGCAGCTTACCGGGGGCCTGGGGCTACACCTTC